This entry describes one TCR beta chain. Its antigen remains unidentified. The sample holds no much larger clone one base away, and base qualities are not on file. Genomic DNA was used as template for profiling of TCR beta VDJ combinations and CDR3 sequences. An Illumina HiSeq 2000 was the platform used for TCR repertoire sequencing. In the source study's methods: Repertoire assessment relied on Simpson's diversity index, CDR3 size and DJ length profiles, and TRBV/TRBJ rearrangement plots. The immunodominant clone was defined as the most abundant DNA sequence in deep sequencing data. CDR3 amino acid sequences were screened for sharing across subjects and compared with published repertoires and the VDJdb database. TCRdb applied fastp at Q25 and MiXCR to the public reads, then kept only in-frame beta chains. Identical CDR3 protein sequences are pooled into one entry, listed with their most common genes and DNA. It is TCRdb's table, rather than the study itself, that gives the V and J calls and clone size. This sample gives 100,000 to 150,000 distinct CDR3 sequences in total; 45% to 60% of them show up just once. 29% of the sample belongs to the ten largest clones.

The germline V end is reduced by 4 bases and the J end by 9 bases; junction bases left unmatched: 13. Based on the germline V gene, the CDR1 and CDR2 sequences are SGHAT and FQNNGV. The CDR3 holds 16 amino acids from the cysteine to the phenylalanine. Just CDR3 DNA is preserved here, 48 bases in frame from base 1. This entry is derived from a study of CD8+CD57+ T cells in acquired aplastic anemia (dated by TCRdb to between 2018 and 2020). The study in broad terms: Extracted DNA from sorted CD4+ and CD8+ cells averaged approximately 3 ug, ranging from roughly 0.17 to 27.4 ug. CD8+CD57+ expansion was defined as a frequency above the mean frequency observed in healthy subjects.

Expansion of CD8+CD57+ cells had been shown by flow cytometry in the patients chosen for sequencing. Every patient had a diagnosis of severe acquired aplastic anemia based on International Study of Aplastic Anemia and Agranulocytosis and Camitta criteria. No therapy had been received by the patients at the time of blood sampling. TCR repertoires of sorted CD4+ and CD8+ blood T cells from severe aplastic anemia patients and healthy subjects were deep-sequenced in the study. Patients were enrolled under clinicaltrials.gov protocols 00001620, 01623167, 00001397, 00071045, 00081523 and 00961064 in the USA. Ficoll-Paque density gradient centrifugation was used to isolate peripheral blood mononuclear cells. Before DNA was extracted, CD4+ and CD8+ T cells were sorted using either FACS or magnetic beads. Points the paper makes about the study in general: Twenty-nine CD8+ CDR3 sequences were found in both patients and controls but appeared to be highly expressed in patients and within the immunodominant clones of the patients. No significant difference in CD8+ Simpson's diversity was found between patients and healthy controls (P=0.060).

The sample taken for sequencing was sorted CD4+, CD8+, or CD8+CD57+ T cells (not recorded which) from PBMCs. Rearrangement joined TRBV11-2 to TRBJ2-1; 9 central nucleotides agree with TRBD2. This clonotype was sampled from a human donor with aplastic anemia. The nucleotide sequence reads as follows: TGTGCCAGCAGCTCCGGACGGGGAGCGGGGGGAGGTGAGCAGTTCTTC. It codes for CASSSGRGAGGGEQFF.